Following are 28 T cell receptor beta chains from one sample sequenced in a study of cytomegalovirus exposure and HLA in healthy donors. The PCR employed 60 Vbeta primers together with 13 Jbeta primers. Assay used: immunoSEQ multiplex PCR; TCRdb lists only in-frame clones, some missing. The profile covers 90,000 to 100,000 clones, with roughly four fifths appearing a single time and 15% to 20% taken by the ten largest. The sample comprised PBMCs. The receptors here all came from an older woman in good health and CMV-seropositive.

Turning to this clone: Sequence at one end of the junction differs from germline and may be a read error. The chain has TRBV6-8 and TRBJ2-2; 8 bases are shared with TRBD2. Germline V gene lookup returns CDR1 MNHGY and CDR2 SAAAGT. CDR3 length equals 18 residues. CDR3 in DNA: TGTGCCAGCATCACAGACAGCGGGAGTATCCGCGAACACCGGGGAGCTGTTTTT. It codes for CASITDSGSIREHRGAVF.

The V gene is TRBV19, the J gene TRBJ2-5; D may be TRBD2 (6 bases). V lost 5 bases and J lost 3, with 19 bases in between. Per the germline V gene, CDR1 is LNHDA and CDR2 is SQIVND (reference sequence). This CDR3 is built from 16 residues. The CDR3 nucleotides read TGTGCCAGTAGTCAGATCCCGGGAGTGGCTAAAGAGACCCAGTACTTC. Protein: CASSQIPGVAKETQYF. The whole variable domain, filled in from reference TRBV19 and TRBJ2-5, reads DGGITQSPKYLFRKEGQNVTLSCEQNLNHDAMYWYRQDPGQGLRLIYYSQIVNDFQKGDIAEGYSVSREKKESFPLTVTSAQKNPTAFYLCASSQIPGVAKETQYFGPGTRLLVL.

The V call is TRBV30, the J call TRBJ2-5; no firm D call. TRBJ2-7 explains the end of the DNA better; the J call may be wrong. CDR1 is GTSNPN and CDR2 is SVGIG in the germline V gene (reference sequence). The CDR3 spans 15 residues. The CDR3 nucleotides are TGTGCCTGGAGTTATACAGTAAGGTCCACCTACGAGCAGTACTTC. This codes for CAWSYTVRSTYEQYF.

The chain joins TRBV7-3 to TRBJ2-1; 9 nucleotides line up with TRBD1. The germline gives CDR1 SGHTA, CDR2 FQGTGA. This CDR3 comprises 11 residues. V lost 5 bases and J lost 16; bases outside the gene matches: 6. DNA of the CDR3: TGTGCCAGCAGCAGCAACAGGGGGCTTTTCTTC. This sequence encodes CASSSNRGLFF.

The chain combines TRBV19 with TRBJ2-5; D unresolved. The CDR3 is made up of 11 amino acids. Looked up from germline, CDR1 is LNHDA and CDR2 is SQIVND (reference sequence). The ends were cut back, 4 bases at V and 5 bases at J, with 5 bases in the middle. The CDR3 DNA reads TGTGCCAGTAGTACTTATGAGACCCAGTACTTC. This translates into CASSTYETQYF.

The chain has TRBV6-5 and TRBJ2-7; TRBD1 matches at 7 bases. With 6 bases clipped from V and 4 bases from J, the junction kept 3 bases outside the gene matches. CDR3 length: 12 amino acids. Per the germline V gene, CDR1 is MNHEY and CDR2 is SVGAGI. The CDR3 coding sequence is TGTGCCAGCAGGAGGGGGCCATACGAGCAGTACTTC. Its translation is CASRRGPYEQYF.

This rearrangement joins TRBV7-3 to TRBJ2-3; 14 bases match TRBD2. The CDR3 runs 16 residues. The germline V gene encodes CDR1 SGHTA and CDR2 FQGTGA. V lost 5 bases to trimming and J lost 5 bases; unmatched junction nucleotides: 6. CDR3 amino acids: CASSPGLAGGVDTQYF. CDR3 in DNA: TGTGCCAGCAGCCCCGGACTAGCGGGAGGCGTAGATACGCAGTATTTT.

The chain employs TRBV7-2 and TRBJ2-1, with 10 bases aligning to TRBD2. From germline, CDR1 is SGHTA and CDR2 FQGNSA. The CDR3 spans 15 residues. Trimming cost V 4 bases and J 4 bases; bases outside gene matches: 4. CDR3: CASSSPSGRYNEQFF. As DNA, the CDR3 is TGTGCCAGCAGCTCCCCTAGCGGGAGATACAATGAGCAGTTCTTC.

The chain has TRBV7-9 and TRBJ1-1; no definite D call. Deletions cut 1 base from V and 11 bases from J, with 8 bases between. This CDR3 has 11 residues. From germline, CDR1 is SEHNR and CDR2 FQNEAQ (reference sequence). The CDR3: CASSLDPEAFF. For the CDR3, the DNA is TGTGCCAGCAGCTTAGACCCGGAGGCTTTCTTT.

This sequence joins TRBV7-9 and TRBJ1-1; D not resolved. The CDR3 is 11 amino acids. V was clipped by 11 bases and J by 3 bases, with 10 bases between them. CDR1 SEHNR and CDR2 FQNEAQ come from the germline V gene (reference sequence). CDR3 coding DNA: TGTGCCTCCCAGAGGGACACTGAAGCTTTCTTT. Translation: CASQRDTEAFF.

The chain has TRBV5-1 and TRBJ2-5; 10 bases are a match to TRBD1. V trimming: 6 bases; J trimming: 5 bases; junction bases outside the gene matches: 10. CDR1 is SGHRS and CDR2 is YFSETQ in the germline V gene. The CDR3 is 15 amino acids. DNA of the CDR3: TGCGCCAGCACCTCATCGGGGACAGGGGTTGAGACCCAGTACTTC. Translating gives CASTSSGTGVETQYF.

The chain has TRBV5-6 and TRBJ2-3; unclear D gene. Trimming removed 4 bases at V and 0 bases at J, with 6 bases between. There are 13 residues in the CDR3. Germline assignment: CDR1 SGHDT and CDR2 YYEEEE. The CDR3 reads CASSPVSTDTQYF. For the CDR3, the DNA is TGTGCCAGCAGCCCGGTGAGCACAGATACGCAGTATTTT.

The rearrangement uses TRBV2 and TRBJ2-5; tentative D call: TRBD2 (5 bases). The end of the DNA aligns better with TRBJ2-7, so the J call may be wrong. The CDR3 spans 14 residues. The germline V gene has CDR1 SNHLY and CDR2 FYNNEI. As DNA, the CDR3 is TGTGCCAGCAGTCCTAACCTCATGGGAGCCGAGCAGTACTTC. It translates to CASSPNLMGAEQYF.

In DNA form, the CDR3 reads TGCGCCAGCAGCTTCCCGGGACTAGCGGAGTTGAAGCGGAGCTCCTACAATGAGCAGTTCTTC. It encodes CASSFPGLAELKRSSYNEQFF. The rearrangement links TRBV5-1 to TRBJ2-1, with 11 bases fitting TRBD2. The CDR3 runs 21 residues. The germline V gene encodes CDR1 SGHRS and CDR2 YFSETQ. V shed 2 bases and J 0 bases; nucleotides not matched to a gene: 16.

CDR3 in amino acids: CSVGAANTEAFF. In DNA form, the CDR3 reads TGCAGCGTTGGGGCTGCGAACACTGAAGCTTTCTTT. The genes are TRBV29-1 and TRBJ1-1; D is uncertain. Germline CDR1 SQVTM, CDR2 ANQGSEA. Between the trimmed V and J ends, which lost 4 bases and 1 base, there was a span of 7 bases. This CDR3 comprises 12 residues.

This clone has only a few counts. The chain is built from TRBV30 and TRBJ1-2; 7 bases agree with TRBD1. The CDR3 has 13 residues. Germline trimming cut 3 bases from V and 0 bases from J; bases unmatched to any gene: 1. CDR1 is GTSNPN and CDR2 is SVGIG in the germline V gene (reference sequence). The CDR3 DNA sequence: TGTGCCTGGAGCGGACAGGCTAACTATGGCTACACCTTC. Amino acid sequence: CAWSGQANYGYTF.

This clone was seen only a few times. The V and J genes are TRBV7-9 and TRBJ2-1, with D possibly being TRBD2 (6 bases). This CDR3 comprises 15 residues. Per germline, CDR1 SEHNR and CDR2 FQNEAQ (reference sequence). The V end lost 3 bases, the J end lost 2 bases, and 11 bases lay between the germline ends. CDR3 region: CASSFGRRPYNEQFF. The CDR3 bases are TGTGCCAGCAGCTTCGGGAGAAGGCCCTACAATGAGCAGTTCTTC.

This sequence joins TRBV10-1 and TRBJ2-7, with TRBD2 identical over 11 bases. The V and J ends lost 6 bases and 3 bases, in that order; junction bases with no gene match: 7. The CDR3 runs to 15 residues. From germline, CDR1 is WNHNN and CDR2 SYGVQD (reference sequence). CDR3 residues: CASSDPGLAVYEQYF. The CDR3 bases are TGCGCCAGCAGCGACCCGGGACTAGCGGTCTACGAGCAGTACTTC.

A few counts support this clone. The chain combines TRBV19 with TRBJ1-5; no clear D gene. V was clipped by 3 bases and J by 3 bases, with 9 bases between them. This CDR3 has 14 amino acids. Germline-derived CDR1 and CDR2 are LNHDA and SQIVND (reference sequence). DNA for the CDR3: TGTGCCAGTAGTATGTCGACTATCAATCAGCCCCAGCATTTT. Residues: CASSMSTINQPQHF.

Only a few counts were recorded for this clone. V gene TRBV6-1 combines with J gene TRBJ2-7; the D gene is possibly TRBD1 (5 bases). Deletions cut 6 bases from V and 6 bases from J, with 18 bases between. Germline CDR1 is MNHNS and CDR2 is SASEGT. The CDR3 runs 14 residues. The CDR3 protein is CASRVLGHSPEQYF. For the CDR3, the DNA is TGTGCCAGCAGGGTTCTCGGACATTCGCCCGAGCAGTACTTC.

V is TRBV28 and J is TRBJ2-7; D is possibly TRBD1 (6 bases). Germline V gives CDR1 MDHEN, CDR2 SYDVKM. Trimming removed 7 bases at V and 0 bases at J, with 16 bases between. This CDR3 is built from 15 residues. CDR3 DNA: TGTGCCAGCAAGTTAAAGGACAGTGCCTCCTACGAGCAGTACTTC. Translation gives CASKLKDSASYEQYF.

This chain uses TRBV9 with TRBJ2-3, with TRBD2 matching over 9 bases. Trimming removed 2 bases from V and 4 bases from J; junction bases left unmatched: 8. CDR1 SGDLS and CDR2 YYNGEE come from the germline V gene. This CDR3 has 16 residues. The chain's CDR3 is CASSVNAGGDPDTQYF. DNA of the CDR3: TGTGCCAGCAGCGTGAACGCGGGAGGGGATCCAGATACGCAGTATTTT.

This rearrangement joins TRBV27 to TRBJ2-1, with no clear D. Germline lookup yields CDR1 MNHEY and CDR2 SMNVEV (reference sequence). V was shortened by 4 bases and J by 6 bases, with 7 bases between the two germline ends. The CDR3 is 12 residues long. The CDR3 spells CASSSHSNEQFF. Written as DNA, the CDR3 is TGTGCCAGCAGTTCTCACAGCAATGAGCAGTTCTTC.

This rearrangement joins TRBV7-2 to TRBJ2-7, with TRBD2 matching 7 bases. V lost 5 bases and J lost 1; bases outside the gene matches: 20. This CDR3 comprises 19 residues. Germline V gene sequence: CDR1 SGHTA, CDR2 FQGNSA. The DNA for the CDR3 is TGTGCCAGCAGCCGGCGGGGTGCTAGCGGTAGATCCCGTTCCTACGAGCAGTACTTC. Translated: CASSRRGASGRSRSYEQYF.

This clone was counted between two and nine times. Other DNA sequences in this sample translate to the same CDR3. The rearrangement joins TRBV5-1 to TRBJ1-1; TRBD1 is a possible D gene (6 bases). Germline V CDR1 and CDR2: SGHRS, YFSETQ. CDR3 length equals 15 residues. V was pared by 1 base and J by 0 bases, with 10 bases between. CDR3 sequence reads: CASSLSQGMNTEAFF. DNA of the CDR3: TGCGCCAGCAGCTTGTCGCAGGGGATGAACACTGAAGCTTTCTTT.

This clone has just one count. This chain joins TRBV7-2 and TRBJ2-1, with 14 bases that match TRBD2. V lost 6 bases to trimming and J lost 11 bases; unmatched junction nucleotides: 6. The CDR3 has 14 amino acids. Germline V gene sequence: CDR1 SGHTA, CDR2 FQGNSA. The CDR3 region is CASSQGLAGVKQFF. The CDR3 DNA reads TGTGCCAGCAGTCAGGGACTAGCGGGAGTTAAGCAGTTCTTC. The full variable domain, rest sourced from reference TRBV7-2 and TRBJ2-1, is GAGVSQSPSNKVTEKGKDVELRCDPISGHTALYWYRQSLGQGLEFLIYFQGNSAPDKSGLPSDRFSAERTGGSVSTLTIQRTQQEDSAVYLCASSQGLAGVKQFFGPGTRLTVL.

This rearrangement joins TRBV2 to TRBJ2-5; D may be TRBD1 (6 bases). CDR1 and CDR2 from the germline V gene are SNHLY and FYNNEI. This CDR3 region has 14 residues. Trimming stripped 6 bases from V and 3 bases from J, with 14 bases between. The CDR3 sequence: CASRVGQRKETQYF. Written as DNA, the CDR3 is TGTGCCAGCAGGGTCGGACAGAGAAAAGAGACCCAGTACTTC.

The V gene is TRBV21-1, the J gene TRBJ2-1; the D call in the table, TRBD2, was not verified against the DNA. TRBV21-1 is a pseudogene. This CDR3 region has 14 residues. The CDR3 here is CASSKANSYNEQFF. The CDR3 nucleotides are TGTGCCAGCAGCAAAGCCAACTCTTACAATGAGCAGTTCTTC.